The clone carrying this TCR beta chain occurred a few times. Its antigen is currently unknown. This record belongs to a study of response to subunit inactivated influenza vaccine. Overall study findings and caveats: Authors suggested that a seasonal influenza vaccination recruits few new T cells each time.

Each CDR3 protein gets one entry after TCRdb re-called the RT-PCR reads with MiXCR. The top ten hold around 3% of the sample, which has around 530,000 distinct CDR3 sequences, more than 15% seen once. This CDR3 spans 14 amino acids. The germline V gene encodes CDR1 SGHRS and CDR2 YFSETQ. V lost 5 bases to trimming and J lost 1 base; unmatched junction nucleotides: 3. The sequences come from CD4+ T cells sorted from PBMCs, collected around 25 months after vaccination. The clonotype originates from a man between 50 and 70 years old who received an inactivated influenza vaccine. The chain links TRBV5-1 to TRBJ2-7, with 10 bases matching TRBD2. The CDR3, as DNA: TGCGCCAGCAGGCCGACTAGCGGGTCCTACGAGCAGTACTTC. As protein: CASRPTSGSYEQYF. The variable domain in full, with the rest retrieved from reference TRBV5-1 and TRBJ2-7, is KAGVTQTPRYLIKTRGQQVTLSCSPISGHRSVSWYQQTPGQGLQFLFEYFSETQRNKGNFPGRFSGRQFSNSRSEMNVSTLELGDSALYLCASRPTSGSYEQYFGPGTRLTVT.